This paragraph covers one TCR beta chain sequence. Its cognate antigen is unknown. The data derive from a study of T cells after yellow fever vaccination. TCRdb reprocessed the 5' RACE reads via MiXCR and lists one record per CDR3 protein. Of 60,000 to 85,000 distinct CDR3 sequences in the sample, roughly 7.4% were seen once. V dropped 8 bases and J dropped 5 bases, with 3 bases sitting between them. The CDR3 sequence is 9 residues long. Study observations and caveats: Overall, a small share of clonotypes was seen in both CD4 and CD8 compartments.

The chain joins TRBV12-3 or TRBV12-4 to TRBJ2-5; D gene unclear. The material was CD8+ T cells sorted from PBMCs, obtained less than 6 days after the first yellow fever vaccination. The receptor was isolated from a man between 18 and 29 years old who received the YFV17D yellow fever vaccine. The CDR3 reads CASGETQYF. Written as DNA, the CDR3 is TGTGCCAGCGGGGAGACCCAGTACTTC.